This TCR beta chain emerged from a study of T-cell reconstitution after alpha-beta-depleted transplantation in children. Study-level results: Fresh T-cell production supplied most of the T-cell counts and diversity seen one year after transplant. Surviving recipient T cells and thymic progenitors underlay high day-60 TCRbeta diversity in some patients. In patients about two months after transplant, alpha-beta T cells reportedly arose from several hundred expanded graft clones.

Of note for this clonotype: Its matching antigen is unknown.

A TCRbeta library incorporating unique molecular identifiers was prepared. One entry per CDR3 protein results from TCRdb running MiXCR on the PCR reads. The sample holds just over 950,000 distinct CDR3 sequences; about 29% are singletons and the top ten take under 30%. The CDR3 runs to 19 residues. In germline, CDR1 is KGHSH, CDR2 LQKENI. V dropped 6 bases and J dropped 6 bases, with 30 bases sitting between them. The TCR originated in a boy under two years old who had a stem cell transplant for SCID, so the T cells may come from the graft donor. The sample in question was PBMCs, mostly from graft donor cells, obtained 360 days after TCRalphabeta/CD19-depleted stem cell transplant. This chain links TRBV18 with TRBJ2-1, with a tentative D call TRBD1 (6 bases). CDR3 sequence: CASSRLKGSGIQGANEQFF. Written as DNA, the CDR3 is TGTGCCAGCTCGCGCCTCAAAGGGAGCGGCATACAGGGCGCCAATGAGCAGTTCTTC.